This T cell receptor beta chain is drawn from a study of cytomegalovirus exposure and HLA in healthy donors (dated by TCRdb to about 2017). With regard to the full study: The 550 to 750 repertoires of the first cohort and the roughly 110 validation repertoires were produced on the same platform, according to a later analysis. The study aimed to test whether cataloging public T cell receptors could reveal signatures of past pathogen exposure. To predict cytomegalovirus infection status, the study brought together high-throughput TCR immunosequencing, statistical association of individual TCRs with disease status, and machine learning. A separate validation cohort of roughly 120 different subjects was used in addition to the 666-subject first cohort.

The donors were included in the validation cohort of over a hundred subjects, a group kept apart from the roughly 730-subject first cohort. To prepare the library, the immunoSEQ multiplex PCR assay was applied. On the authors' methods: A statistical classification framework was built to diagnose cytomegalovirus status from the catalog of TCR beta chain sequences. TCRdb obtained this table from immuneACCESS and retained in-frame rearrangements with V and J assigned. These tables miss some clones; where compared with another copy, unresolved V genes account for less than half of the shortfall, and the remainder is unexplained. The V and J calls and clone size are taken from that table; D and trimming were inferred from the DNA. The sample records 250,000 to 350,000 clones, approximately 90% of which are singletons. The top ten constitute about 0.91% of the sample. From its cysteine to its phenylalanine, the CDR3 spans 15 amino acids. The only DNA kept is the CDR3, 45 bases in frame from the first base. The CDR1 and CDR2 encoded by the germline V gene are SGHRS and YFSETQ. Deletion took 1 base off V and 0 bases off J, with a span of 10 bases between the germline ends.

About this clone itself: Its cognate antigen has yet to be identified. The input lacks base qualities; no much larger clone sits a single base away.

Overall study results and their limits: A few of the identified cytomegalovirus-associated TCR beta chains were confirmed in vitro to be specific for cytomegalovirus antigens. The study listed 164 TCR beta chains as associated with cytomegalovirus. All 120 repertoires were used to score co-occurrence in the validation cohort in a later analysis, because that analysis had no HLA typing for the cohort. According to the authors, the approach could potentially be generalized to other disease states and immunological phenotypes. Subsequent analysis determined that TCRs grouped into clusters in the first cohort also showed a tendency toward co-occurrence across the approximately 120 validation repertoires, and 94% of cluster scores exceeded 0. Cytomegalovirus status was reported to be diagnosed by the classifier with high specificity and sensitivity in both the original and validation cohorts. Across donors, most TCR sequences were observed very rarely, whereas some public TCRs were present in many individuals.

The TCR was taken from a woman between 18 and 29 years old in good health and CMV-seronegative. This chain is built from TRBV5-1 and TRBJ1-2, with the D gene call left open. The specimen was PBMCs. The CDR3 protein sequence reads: CASSLRGGTNYGYTF. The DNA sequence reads TGCGCCAGCAGCTTGCGCGGCGGTACTAACTATGGCTACACCTTC.